One sample yielded the 17 T cell receptor beta chains listed below, sequenced in a study of control samples from healthy donors and cancer patients. The data were produced by immunoSEQ multiplex PCR, yet TCRdb's version contains in-frame clones alone and is incomplete. The top ten hold around 1.8% of the sample, which has 100,000 to 150,000 clones, about 88% seen once. Sequenced sample: blood. The receptors were sampled from a young man in good health.

The chain links TRBV28 to TRBJ2-7; 8 bases map to TRBD2. The length of the CDR3 is 16 residues. CDR1 is MDHEN and CDR2 is SYDVKM in the germline V gene. Trimming removed 1 base from V and 6 bases from J; junction bases left unmatched: 11. CDR3 loop: CASSLLFSGKQGEQYF. CDR3 sequence (DNA): TGTGCCAGCAGTTTATTGTTTAGCGGGAAGCAGGGCGAGCAGTACTTC.

V gene TRBV6-2 or TRBV6-3 combines with J gene TRBJ1-4; tentative D call: TRBD1 (6 bases). Per germline, CDR1 MNHEY and CDR2 SVGEGT. This CDR3 comprises 15 residues. V dropped 6 bases and J dropped 4 bases, with 15 bases sitting between them. The CDR3 here is CASSTGGRSNEKLFF. The CDR3 region has the DNA TGTGCCAGCAGCACGGGGGGCAGGAGTAATGAAAAACTGTTTTTT.

The CDR3 DNA sequence: TGTGCCAGCAGCTTTCCATCCCAACGGGATGGCTACACCTTC. This codes for CASSFPSQRDGYTF. The chain is built from TRBV7-9 and TRBJ1-2; D is ambiguous. The CDR3 has 14 residues. CDR1 and CDR2 from the germline V gene are SEHNR and FQNEAQ (reference sequence). With 3 bases removed from V and 6 bases from J, the gap between germline ends came to 14 bases.

V is TRBV6-4 and J is TRBJ2-1; no clear D gene. This CDR3 spans 13 amino acids. The ends were cut back, 1 base at V and 5 bases at J, with 6 bases in the middle. Germline assignment: CDR1 MRHNA and CDR2 SNTAGT. The DNA of the CDR3 is TGTGCCAGCAGTGACTGGGGAAACAATGAGCAGTTCTTC. Its translation is CASSDWGNNEQFF.

The chain uses TRBV19 and TRBJ2-2; D gene uncertain. The germline V gene has CDR1 LNHDA and CDR2 SQIVND (reference sequence). Trimming cost V 6 bases and J 0 bases, with 8 bases left between them. The CDR3 is 14 amino acids. DNA for the CDR3: TGTGCCAGTAGGGGGAACCCGAACACCGGGGAGCTGTTTTTT. Encoded protein: CASRGNPNTGELFF.

Of note for this clone: One end of the junction is discordant with germline, which a read error may explain. The chain employs TRBV5-6 and TRBJ1-1; D remains ambiguous. Germline CDR1 is SGHDT and CDR2 is YYEEEE. The CDR3 is 13 amino acids. The CDR3 here is CASSRDKNTEAFF. In DNA form, the CDR3 reads TGTGCCAGCAGCCGTGACAAGAACACCGAAGCTTTCTTT.

The chain links TRBV12-3 or TRBV12-4 to TRBJ2-7; perhaps TRBD1 as D (6 bases). V was shortened by 6 bases and J by 11 bases, with 20 bases between the two germline ends. The length of the CDR3 is 13 residues. CDR3 in amino acids: CASSDSDRPWEYF. The CDR3 DNA is TGTGCCAGCAGCGACTCAGACAGGCCGTGGGAGTACTTC.

This chain uses TRBV5-5 with TRBJ2-7, with D tentatively TRBD2 (6 bases). The V gene's germline CDR1 is SGHKS and CDR2 YYEKEE (reference sequence). The CDR3 sequence is 13 residues long. V lost 2 bases, J lost 2 bases, and 8 bases lay in between. This CDR3 reads CASSFGGTYEQYF. In nucleotides, the CDR3 is TGTGCCAGCAGCTTTGGGGGGACCTACGAGCAGTACTTC.

The V call is TRBV19, the J call TRBJ1-5, with D unresolved. Germline lookup yields CDR1 LNHDA and CDR2 SQIVND (reference sequence). V lost 6 bases and J lost 4, with 22 bases in between. The CDR3 has 17 amino acids. CDR3 sequence reads: CASSETRAAAGNQPQHF. DNA for the CDR3: TGTGCCAGTAGCGAAACCCGGGCCGCTGCGGGTAATCAGCCCCAGCATTTT.

The chain recombines TRBV2 with TRBJ2-2, with 9 bases fitting TRBD1. The germline V gene encodes CDR1 SNHLY and CDR2 FYNNEI. The J segment lost 2 bases and the V segment lost 8 bases, leaving 6 bases of the junction unmatched. CDR3 size: 15 residues. The CDR3 reads CASHKTGGNTGELFF. DNA for the CDR3: TGTGCCAGCCACAAAACAGGGGGCAACACCGGGGAGCTGTTTTTT.

The chain links TRBV30 to TRBJ2-3; 7 positions agree with TRBD1. This CDR3 has 13 residues. The J segment lost 3 bases and the V segment lost 3 bases, leaving 3 bases of the junction unmatched. Germline V gene lookup returns CDR1 GTSNPN and CDR2 SVGIG (reference sequence). The CDR3 sequence: CAWRKQGTDTQYF. The CDR3 DNA is TGTGCCTGGAGAAAACAGGGGACAGATACGCAGTATTTT.

V and J are TRBV27 and TRBJ2-4; 9 nucleotides align to TRBD1. Per germline, CDR1 MNHEY and CDR2 SMNVEV (reference sequence). V gave up 7 bases and J gave up 1 base; unmatched junction bases: 8. This CDR3 has 16 residues. The CDR3 reads CASKTGTGLAKNIQYF. DNA of the CDR3: TGTGCCAGCAAAACCGGGACAGGGTTGGCCAAAAACATTCAGTACTTC.

This clone was observed a single time. J is TRBJ1-1 and V is TRBV24-1, with D possibly being TRBD1 (6 bases). The CDR3 length is 11 residues. Germline CDR1 reads KGHDR; CDR2 reads SFDVKD. V gave up 7 bases and J gave up 4 bases, with 6 bases separating them. CDR3 amino acids: CATSRGTEAFF. The DNA for the CDR3 is TGTGCCACCAGCAGGGGCACTGAAGCTTTCTTT.

V usage is TRBV6-4 and J usage is TRBJ1-5; unclear D gene. The germline V gene encodes CDR1 MRHNA and CDR2 SNTAGT. Trimming left V 3 bases short and J 3 bases short, with 9 bases between. CDR3 length: 14 residues. The CDR3 sequence is CASSERTTNQPQHF. The CDR3 DNA reads as TGTGCCAGCAGTGAGAGGACCACCAATCAGCCCCAGCATTTT.

The V call is TRBV7-2, the J call TRBJ1-5; TRBD1 aligns across 7 bases. This CDR3 has 16 amino acids. Germline V CDR1 and CDR2: SGHTA, FQGNSA. The ends lost 3 bases at V and 4 bases at J; junction bases unmatched: 9. The CDR3 region is CASSFYVGQANQPQHF. The DNA of the CDR3 is TGTGCCAGCAGCTTCTACGTTGGACAGGCAAATCAGCCCCAGCATTTT.

The rearrangement joins TRBV6-5 to TRBJ2-4; TRBD1 aligns across 8 bases. The V gene end was trimmed by 5 bases and the J gene end by 6 bases; junction bases not matched to a gene: 9. The CDR3 contains 15 residues. Germline-derived CDR1 and CDR2 are MNHEY and SVGAGI. DNA of the CDR3: TGTGCCAGCAGTCCCGTCGACAGGGGCCTAAACATTCAGTACTTC. Translation: CASSPVDRGLNIQYF.

The V call is TRBV11-3, the J call TRBJ2-3; tentatively, D is TRBD2 (6 bases). The germline V gene encodes CDR1 SGHNT and CDR2 YENEEA. The V end was cut by 3 bases, the J end by 4 bases, with 11 bases between. The CDR3 extends over 14 amino acids. The CDR3 bases are TGTGCCAGCAGCTTCGCGGCGGGGTCAGATACGCAGTATTTT. Translation gives CASSFAAGSDTQYF.